These 19 T cell receptor beta chains share one sample of origin, sequenced in a study of cytomegalovirus exposure and HLA in healthy donors. It was with 60 Vbeta and 13 Jbeta primers that the PCR ran. Sequencing used immunoSEQ multiplex PCR; TCRdb keeps in-frame clones, though not all of them. This table holds 150,000 to 200,000 clones, approximately 67% found once. The sequenced material came from PBMCs. The source is a man aged 35-49 years in good health and CMV-seronegative.

This chain joins TRBV5-7 and TRBJ2-1; 8 nucleotides match TRBD1. TRBV5-7 has ORF status, its function being uncertain. CDR3 length equals 14 residues. Germline trimming cut 7 bases from V and 5 bases from J; bases unmatched to any gene: 8. CDR3 bases: TGTGCCAGCTGCCTCAGGGGGCACGACAATGAGCAGTTCTTC. Its protein product is CASCLRGHDNEQFF.

The V call is TRBV9, the J call TRBJ2-2; TRBD2 matches 8 bases. V trimming: 1 base; J trimming: 5 bases; junction bases outside the gene matches: 7. The CDR3 runs to 16 residues. Germline V lookup: CDR1 SGDLS, CDR2 YYNGEE. CDR3 residues: CASSVSGLAVTGELFF. The DNA of the CDR3 is TGTGCCAGCAGCGTATCAGGACTAGCAGTTACCGGGGAGCTGTTTTTT.

V is TRBV19 and J is TRBJ1-5; the match to TRBD1 covers 9 bases. J was trimmed by 6 bases and V by 11 bases; bases with no gene match: 8. The CDR3 is 13 residues long. The germline gives CDR1 LNHDA, CDR2 SQIVND (reference sequence). The CDR3 loop reads CAPGSDRGQPQHF. Written as DNA, the CDR3 is TGTGCCCCAGGGTCGGACAGGGGTCAGCCCCAGCATTTT.

The rearrangement joins TRBV30 to TRBJ1-5, with no clear D. This CDR3 has 15 residues. Germline V gene lookup returns CDR1 GTSNPN and CDR2 SVGIG (reference sequence). The germline V and J ends were trimmed by 1 base and 1 base, with 11 bases remaining between them. CDR3 nucleotides: TGTGCCTGGAGTGGCGGGTCGGGAAGCAATCAGCCCCAGCATTTT. Amino acid sequence: CAWSGGSGSNQPQHF.

The chain links TRBV18 to TRBJ2-3, with D maybe TRBD2 (5 bases). In germline, CDR1 is KGHSH, CDR2 LQKENI. With 3 bases removed from V and 8 bases from J, the gap between germline ends came to 15 bases. The CDR3 consists of 14 residues. CDR3 nucleotides: TGTGCCAGCTCACCCACCGGGTCAGAGGGTACGCAGTATTTT. Its protein is CASSPTGSEGTQYF.

The sample holds a few counts of this clone. This chain uses TRBV5-1 with TRBJ2-7; tentatively, D is TRBD2 (6 bases). The ends were cut back, 3 bases at V and 1 base at J, with 8 bases in the middle. CDR3 length: 13 residues. Germline CDR1 is SGHRS and CDR2 is YFSETQ. The CDR3 nucleotides read TGCGCCAGCAGCTCGGAGGGTTCCTACGAGCAGTACTTC. This translates into CASSSEGSYEQYF.

This sequence joins TRBV18 and TRBJ1-1, with 8 bases identical to TRBD1. V shed 6 bases and J 3 bases; nucleotides not matched to a gene: 9. This CDR3 region has 15 residues. Germline loops: CDR1 KGHSH, CDR2 LQKENI. For the CDR3, the DNA is TGTGCCAGCTCGTACACAGGGGGTTTCGACACTGAAGCTTTCTTT. It specifies CASSYTGGFDTEAFF.

This clone was observed a few times. CDR3: CASSAGVNTEAFF. CDR3 coding DNA: TGTGCCAGCAGCGCCGGGGTGAACACTGAAGCTTTCTTT. The genes are TRBV7-2 and TRBJ1-1; D remains unclear. Germline V CDR1 and CDR2: SGHTA, FQGNSA. V lost 5 bases and J lost 0, with 7 bases in between. CDR3 length equals 13 residues. The full variable domain, rest sourced from reference TRBV7-2 and TRBJ1-1, is GAGVSQSPSNKVTEKGKDVELRCDPISGHTALYWYRQSLGQGLEFLIYFQGNSAPDKSGLPSDRFSAERTGGSVSTLTIQRTQQEDSAVYLCASSAGVNTEAFFGQGTRLTVV.

The gene calls are TRBV30 and TRBJ2-5, with TRBD2 identical over 7 bases. The germline CDR1 and CDR2 sequences are GTSNPN and SVGIG (reference sequence). V lost 4 bases and J lost 4; bases outside the gene matches: 15. The CDR3 is 16 residues long. The CDR3 loop is CAWIGSGVGGSETQYF. The CDR3 bases are TGTGCCTGGATAGGGTCGGGAGTGGGGGGGTCAGAGACCCAGTACTTC.

The chain is built from TRBV27 and TRBJ2-7; possible D gene TRBD1, 6 bases. V gave up 3 bases and J gave up 1 base, with 10 bases separating them. CDR3 length: 14 amino acids. Germline V CDR1 and CDR2: MNHEY, SMNVEV (reference sequence). The CDR3 DNA sequence: TGTGCCAGCAGTTTGGGGGCTGGGTCCTACGAGCAGTACTTC. It is translated as CASSLGAGSYEQYF.

The chain links TRBV6-5 to TRBJ1-5; TRBD1 matches 10 bases. CDR3 length: 14 amino acids. Losses at the gene ends were 5 bases for V and 9 bases for J; bases not matched to a gene: 7. Germline CDR1 reads MNHEY; CDR2 reads SVGAGI. In DNA, the CDR3 is TGTGCCAGCAGTGCACCGGGACAGGGGCGGCCCCAGCATTTT. This codes for CASSAPGQGRPQHF.

CDR3 DNA: TGCGCCAGCAGCCAGACTAGCGGGGGGACAGATACGCAGTATTTT. This translates into CASSQTSGGTDTQYF. This rearrangement joins TRBV4-1 to TRBJ2-3, with 13 positions matching TRBD2. Germline CDR1 MGHRA, CDR2 YSYEKL. The CDR3 loop spans 15 amino acids. The V segment lost 3 bases and the J segment 3 bases; nucleotides outside the gene matches: 0.

The chain links TRBV10-3 to TRBJ2-3; 11 positions match TRBD2. This CDR3 comprises 15 residues. The V gene's germline CDR1 is ENHRY and CDR2 SYGVKD. The V segment lost 8 bases and the J segment 0 bases; nucleotides outside the gene matches: 4. The DNA of the CDR3 is TGTGCCATCCGCCGGACTAGCGGGAGCACAGATACGCAGTATTTT. It translates to CAIRRTSGSTDTQYF.

This rearrangement joins TRBV18 to TRBJ1-2; maybe TRBD1 (6 bases). Germline V gives CDR1 KGHSH, CDR2 LQKENI. Between the trimmed V and J ends, which lost 2 bases and 8 bases, there was a span of 18 bases. The CDR3 runs 15 residues. This CDR3 reads CASSPEGRGIRGYTF. The CDR3 DNA is TGTGCCAGCTCACCAGAAGGCAGGGGTATTCGGGGCTACACCTTC.

The rearrangement joins TRBV11-3 to TRBJ2-1; D possibly corresponds to TRBD2 (5 bases). The V end lost 3 bases, the J end lost 5 bases, and 17 bases lay between the germline ends. Germline loops: CDR1 SGHNT, CDR2 YENEEA. This CDR3 spans 16 amino acids. CDR3 DNA: TGTGCCAGCAGCTTCGGAGGTGTGGTGAGCCACAATGAGCAGTTCTTC. Translated, it gives CASSFGGVVSHNEQFF.

This clone occurred a few times. The chain recombines TRBV4-1 with TRBJ1-1; D uncertain. Germline assignment: CDR1 MGHRA and CDR2 YSYEKL. This CDR3 is 14 amino acids long. Trimming pared 0 bases from V and 2 bases from J, leaving 7 bases between. The CDR3 DNA is TGCGCCAGCAGCCAAGAATCACAAAACACTGAAGCTTTCTTT. Its protein is CASSQESQNTEAFF.

This clone was counted only a few times. This chain connects TRBV25-1 to TRBJ2-3; D might be TRBD1 (5 bases). The CDR3 covers 14 residues. Germline CDR1 is MGHDK and CDR2 is SYGVNS. Trimming stripped 6 bases from V and 0 bases from J, with 10 bases between. This CDR3 is CASRDAGSTDTQYF. The CDR3 nucleotides are TGTGCCAGCAGGGATGCAGGGAGCACAGATACGCAGTATTTT.

This clone was found a few times. V gene TRBV30 combines with J gene TRBJ1-1; D possibly corresponds to TRBD1 (5 bases). V was shortened by 7 bases and J by 3 bases, with 18 bases between the two germline ends. The CDR3 length is 14 residues. Germline values: CDR1 GTSNPN, CDR2 SVGIG (reference sequence). This CDR3 is CALVGGEVDTEAFF. The CDR3 DNA reads as TGTGCCTTAGTGGGAGGGGAGGTGGACACTGAAGCTTTCTTT.

This chain connects TRBV5-1 to TRBJ2-7; TRBD1 agrees at 9 bases. From germline, CDR1 is SGHRS and CDR2 YFSETQ. The CDR3 spans 14 residues. After removal of 4 bases from V and 3 bases from J, the junction contained 5 bases not matched to a gene. DNA of the CDR3: TGCGCCAGCAGCCCCGGGACAGGGTTCTACGAGCAGTACTTC. Protein product: CASSPGTGFYEQYF.